Following are 3 T cell receptor beta chains from one sample sequenced in a study of blood T cell repertoires in COVID-19. Repertoires were generated with immunoSEQ multiplex PCR, while TCRdb's copy carries only in-frame clones and drops some. The repertoire holds approximately 19,000 clones, with around nine tenths as singletons. What was sequenced was peripheral blood. Every receptor here comes from a human donor in a cohort sampled during active COVID-19. The donor label of this sample is uncertain.

The J gene is TRBJ1-6, the V gene TRBV28; 9 bases map to TRBD1. CDR1 and CDR2 from the germline V gene are MDHEN and SYDVKM. The CDR3 has 15 amino acids. With V trimmed by 5 bases and J by 10 bases, 9 bases remained unmatched. The CDR3 loop is CASSGGQGVRSPLHF. CDR3 DNA sequence: TGTGCCAGCAGTGGGGGACAGGGAGTAAGGTCACCCCTCCACTTT.

This chain connects TRBV2 to TRBJ2-3, with 8 bases matching TRBD2. The germline gives CDR1 SNHLY, CDR2 FYNNEI. The CDR3 contains 15 residues. V dropped 4 bases and J dropped 1; count of bases not matched to a gene: 4. CDR3 nucleotide sequence: TGTGCCAGCAGTGTTATGACTAGCGGCACAGATACGCAGTATTTT. Amino acids: CASSVMTSGTDTQYF.

This rearrangement joins TRBV5-8 to TRBJ1-5; the match to TRBD1 covers 7 bases. V shed 5 bases and J 5 bases; nucleotides not matched to a gene: 4. The CDR3 contains 13 residues. Per the germline V gene, CDR1 is SGHTS and CDR2 is YDEGEE. The CDR3 sequence is CASRATGYQPQHF. The CDR3 region has the DNA TGTGCCAGCAGGGCGACAGGGTATCAGCCCCAGCATTTT.